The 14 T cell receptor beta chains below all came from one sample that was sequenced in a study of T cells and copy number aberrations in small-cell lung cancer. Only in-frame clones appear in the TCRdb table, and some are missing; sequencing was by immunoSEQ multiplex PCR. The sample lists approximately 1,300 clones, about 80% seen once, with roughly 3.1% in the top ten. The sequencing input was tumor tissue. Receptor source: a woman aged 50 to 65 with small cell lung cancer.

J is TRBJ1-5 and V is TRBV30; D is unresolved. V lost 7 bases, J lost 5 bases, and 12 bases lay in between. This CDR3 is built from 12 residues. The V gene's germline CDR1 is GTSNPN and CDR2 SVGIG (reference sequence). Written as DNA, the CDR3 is TGTGCCTACCAAGTCTGGGATCAGCCCCAGCATTTT. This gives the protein CAYQVWDQPQHF.

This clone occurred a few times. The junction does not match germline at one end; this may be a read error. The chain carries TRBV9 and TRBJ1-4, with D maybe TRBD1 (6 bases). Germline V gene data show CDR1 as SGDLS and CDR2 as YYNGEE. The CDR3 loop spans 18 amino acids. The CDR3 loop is CASSSPRRGGATNEKLFF. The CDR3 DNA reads TGTGCCAGCAGCTCCCCCCGAAGAGGGGGGGCCACTAATGAAAAACTGTTCTTT.

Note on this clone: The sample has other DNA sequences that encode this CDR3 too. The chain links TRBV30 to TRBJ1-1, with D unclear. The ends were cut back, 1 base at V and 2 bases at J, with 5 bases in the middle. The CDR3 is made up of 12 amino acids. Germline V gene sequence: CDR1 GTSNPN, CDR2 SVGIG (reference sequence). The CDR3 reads CAWSGLNTEAFF. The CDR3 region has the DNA TGTGCCTGGAGTGGACTCAACACTGAAGCTTTCTTT.

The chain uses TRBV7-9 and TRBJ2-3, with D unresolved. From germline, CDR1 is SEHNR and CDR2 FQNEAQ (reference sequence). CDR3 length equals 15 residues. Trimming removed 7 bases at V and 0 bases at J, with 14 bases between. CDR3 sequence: CASIQGGSSTDTQYF. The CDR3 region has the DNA TGTGCCAGCATACAAGGCGGATCTAGCACAGATACGCAGTATTTT.

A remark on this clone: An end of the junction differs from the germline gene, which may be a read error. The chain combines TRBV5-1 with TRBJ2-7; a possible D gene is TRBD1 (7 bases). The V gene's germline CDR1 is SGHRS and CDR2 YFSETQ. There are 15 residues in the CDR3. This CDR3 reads CASSLEEGAGYEQYF. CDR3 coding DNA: TGTGCCAGCAGCTTGGAGGAGGGGGCGGGCTACGAGCAGTACTTT.

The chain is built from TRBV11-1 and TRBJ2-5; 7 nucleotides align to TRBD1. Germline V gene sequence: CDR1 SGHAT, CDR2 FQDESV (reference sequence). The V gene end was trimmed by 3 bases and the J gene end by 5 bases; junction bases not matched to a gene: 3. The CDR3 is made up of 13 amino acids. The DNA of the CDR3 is TGTGCCAGCAGCTTGGGACAGACGGAGACCCAGTACTTC. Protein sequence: CASSLGQTETQYF.

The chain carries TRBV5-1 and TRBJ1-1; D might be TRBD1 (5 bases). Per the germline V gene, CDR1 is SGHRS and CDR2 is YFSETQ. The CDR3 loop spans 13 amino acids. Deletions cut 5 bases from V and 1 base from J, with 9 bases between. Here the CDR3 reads CASRPTENTEAFF. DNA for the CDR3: TGCGCCAGCAGGCCGACAGAGAACACTGAAGCTTTCTTT.

The CDR3 DNA follows: TGTGCCTGGAGTAGGGGAATAAGGAATCAGCCCCAGCATTTT. Protein: CAWSRGIRNQPQHF. The J gene is TRBJ1-5, the V gene TRBV30, with D tentatively TRBD1 (5 bases). V dropped 2 bases and J dropped 4 bases, with 12 bases sitting between them. Germline V gene lookup returns CDR1 GTSNPN and CDR2 SVGIG (reference sequence). The CDR3 covers 14 residues.

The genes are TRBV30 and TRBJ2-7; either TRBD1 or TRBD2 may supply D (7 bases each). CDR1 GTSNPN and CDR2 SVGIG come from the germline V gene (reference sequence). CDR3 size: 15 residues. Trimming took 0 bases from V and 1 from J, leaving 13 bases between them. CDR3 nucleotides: TGTGCCTGGAGTGTACGTCAGGGGGGGTCCTACGAGCAGTACTTC. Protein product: CAWSVRQGGSYEQYF.

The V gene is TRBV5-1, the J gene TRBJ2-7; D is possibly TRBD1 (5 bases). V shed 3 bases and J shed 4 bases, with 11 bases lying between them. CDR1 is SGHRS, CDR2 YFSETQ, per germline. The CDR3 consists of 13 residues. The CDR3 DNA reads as TGCGCCAGCAGCTCTGGGGCTCAATACGAGCAGTACTTC. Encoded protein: CASSSGAQYEQYF.

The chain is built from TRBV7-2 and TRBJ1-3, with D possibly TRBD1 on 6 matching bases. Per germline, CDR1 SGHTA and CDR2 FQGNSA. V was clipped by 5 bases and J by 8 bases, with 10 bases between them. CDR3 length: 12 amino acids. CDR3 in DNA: TGTGCCAGCAGCCTAAGGACAGACACCATATATTTT. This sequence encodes CASSLRTDTIYF.

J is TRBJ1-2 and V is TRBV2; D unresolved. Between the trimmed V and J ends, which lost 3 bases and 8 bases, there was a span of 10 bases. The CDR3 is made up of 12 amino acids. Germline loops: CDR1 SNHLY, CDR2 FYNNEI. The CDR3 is CASSEGLSGYTF. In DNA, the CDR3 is TGTGCCAGCAGTGAGGGGTTGAGCGGCTACACCTTC. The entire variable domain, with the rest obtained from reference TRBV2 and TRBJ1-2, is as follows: EPEVTQTPSHQVTQMGQEVILRCVPISNHLYFYWYRQILGQKVEFLVSFYNNEISEKSEIFDDQFSVERPDGSNFTLKIRSTKLEDSAMYFCASSEGLSGYTFGSGTRLTVV.

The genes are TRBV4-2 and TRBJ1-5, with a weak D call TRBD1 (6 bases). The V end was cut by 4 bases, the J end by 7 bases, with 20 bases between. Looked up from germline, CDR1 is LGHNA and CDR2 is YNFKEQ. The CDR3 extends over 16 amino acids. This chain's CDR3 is CASSPEAGGGQQPQHF. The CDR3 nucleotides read TGTGCCAGCAGCCCAGAAGCTGGAGGTGGACAGCAGCCCCAGCATTTT.

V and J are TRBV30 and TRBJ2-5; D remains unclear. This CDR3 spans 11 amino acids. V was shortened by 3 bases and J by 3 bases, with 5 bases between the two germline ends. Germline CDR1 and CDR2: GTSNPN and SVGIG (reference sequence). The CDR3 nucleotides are TGTGCCTGGAGATTGGAAGAGACCCAGTACTTC. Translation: CAWRLEETQYF.